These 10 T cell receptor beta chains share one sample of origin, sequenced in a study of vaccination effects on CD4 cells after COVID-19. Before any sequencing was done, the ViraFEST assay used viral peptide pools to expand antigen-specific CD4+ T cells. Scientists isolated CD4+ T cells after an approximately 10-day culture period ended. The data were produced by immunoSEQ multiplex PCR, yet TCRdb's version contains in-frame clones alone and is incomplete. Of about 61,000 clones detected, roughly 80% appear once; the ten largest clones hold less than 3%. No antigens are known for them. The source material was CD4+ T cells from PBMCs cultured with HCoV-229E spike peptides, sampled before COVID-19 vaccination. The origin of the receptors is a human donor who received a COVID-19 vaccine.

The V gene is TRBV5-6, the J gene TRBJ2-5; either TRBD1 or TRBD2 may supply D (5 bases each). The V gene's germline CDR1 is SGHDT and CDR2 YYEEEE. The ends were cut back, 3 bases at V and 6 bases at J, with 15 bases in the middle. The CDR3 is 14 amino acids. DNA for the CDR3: TGTGCCAGCAGCTACCGAGGGACCCGGAAGACCCAGTACTTC. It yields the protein CASSYRGTRKTQYF.

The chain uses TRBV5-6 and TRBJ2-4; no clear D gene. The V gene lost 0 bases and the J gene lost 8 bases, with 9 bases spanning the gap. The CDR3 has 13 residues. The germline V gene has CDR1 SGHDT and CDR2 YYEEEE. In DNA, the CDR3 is TGTGCCAGCAGCTTGGGGTCGTTGGACATTCAGTACTTC. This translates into CASSLGSLDIQYF.

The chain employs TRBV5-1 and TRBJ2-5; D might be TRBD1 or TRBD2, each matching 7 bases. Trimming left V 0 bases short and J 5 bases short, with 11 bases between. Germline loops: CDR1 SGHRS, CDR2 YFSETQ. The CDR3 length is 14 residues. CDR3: CASSLAGGGETQYF. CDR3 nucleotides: TGCGCCAGCAGCTTGGCAGGGGGAGGGGAGACCCAGTACTTC.

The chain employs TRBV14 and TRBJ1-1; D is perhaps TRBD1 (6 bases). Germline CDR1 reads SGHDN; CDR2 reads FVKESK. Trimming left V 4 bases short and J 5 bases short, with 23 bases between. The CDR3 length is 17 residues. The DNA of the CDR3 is TGTGCCAGCAGCCTGGCCCGGGGGGCGAATATCTATACTGAAGCTTTCTTT. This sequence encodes CASSLARGANIYTEAFF.

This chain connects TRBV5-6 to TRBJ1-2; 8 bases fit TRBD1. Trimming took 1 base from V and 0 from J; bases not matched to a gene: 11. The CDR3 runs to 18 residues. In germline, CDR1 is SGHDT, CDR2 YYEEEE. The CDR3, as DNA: TGTGCCAGCAGCTTGAGGGGGACAGGAACTTCTTCTAACTATGGCTACACCTTC. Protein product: CASSLRGTGTSSNYGYTF.

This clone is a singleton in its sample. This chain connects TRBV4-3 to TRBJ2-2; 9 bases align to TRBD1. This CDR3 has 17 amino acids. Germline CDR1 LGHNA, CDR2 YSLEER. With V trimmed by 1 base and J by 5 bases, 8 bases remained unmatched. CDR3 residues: CASSQVPGQGRTGELFF. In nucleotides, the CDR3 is TGCGCCAGCAGCCAAGTTCCGGGACAGGGACGGACCGGGGAGCTGTTTTTT.

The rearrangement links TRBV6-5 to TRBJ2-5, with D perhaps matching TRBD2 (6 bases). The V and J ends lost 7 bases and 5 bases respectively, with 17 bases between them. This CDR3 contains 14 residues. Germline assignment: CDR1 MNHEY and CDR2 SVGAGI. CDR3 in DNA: TGTGCCAGCATGAGGGCGGCAGGAGGGGAGACCCAGTACTTC. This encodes CASMRAAGGETQYF.

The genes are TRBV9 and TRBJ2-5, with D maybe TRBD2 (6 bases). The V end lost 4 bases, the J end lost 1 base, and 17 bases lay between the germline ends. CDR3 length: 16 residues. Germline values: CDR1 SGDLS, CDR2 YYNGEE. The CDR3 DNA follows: TGTGCCAGCAGCTCCGAACCGACTAGGTCCCAAGAGACCCAGTACTTC. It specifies CASSSEPTRSQETQYF.

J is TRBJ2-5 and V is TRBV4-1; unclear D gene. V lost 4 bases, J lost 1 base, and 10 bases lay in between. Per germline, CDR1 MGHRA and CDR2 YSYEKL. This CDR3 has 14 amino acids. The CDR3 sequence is CASSRGPFQETQYF. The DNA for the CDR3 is TGCGCCAGCAGCCGGGGTCCCTTCCAAGAGACCCAGTACTTC.

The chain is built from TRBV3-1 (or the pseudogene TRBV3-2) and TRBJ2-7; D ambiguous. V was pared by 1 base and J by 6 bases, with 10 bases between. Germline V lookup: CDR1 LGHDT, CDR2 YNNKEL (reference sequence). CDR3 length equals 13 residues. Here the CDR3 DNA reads TGTGCCAGCAGCCAAGGGGGTTACGGCGAGCAGTACGTC. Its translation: CASSQGGYGEQYV.